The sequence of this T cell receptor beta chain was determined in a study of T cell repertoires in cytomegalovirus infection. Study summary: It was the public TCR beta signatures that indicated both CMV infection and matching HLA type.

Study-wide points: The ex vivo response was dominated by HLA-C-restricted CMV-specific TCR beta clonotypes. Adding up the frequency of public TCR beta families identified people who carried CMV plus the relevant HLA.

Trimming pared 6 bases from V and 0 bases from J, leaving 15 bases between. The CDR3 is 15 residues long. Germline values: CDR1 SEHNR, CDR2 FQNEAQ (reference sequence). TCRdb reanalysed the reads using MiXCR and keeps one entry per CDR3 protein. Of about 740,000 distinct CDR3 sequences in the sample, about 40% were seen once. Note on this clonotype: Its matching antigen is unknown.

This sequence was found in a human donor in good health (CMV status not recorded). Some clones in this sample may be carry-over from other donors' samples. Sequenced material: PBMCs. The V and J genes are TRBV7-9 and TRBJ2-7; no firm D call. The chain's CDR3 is CASSRDWASSYEQYF. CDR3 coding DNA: TGTGCCAGCAGTCGAGATTGGGCCAGCTCCTACGAGCAGTACTTC.